These T cell receptor beta chains were read from a single sample in a study of T cells of healthy individuals. TCRdb re-called the 5' RACE reads through MiXCR, storing one row per CDR3 protein. The table has some 100,000 distinct CDR3 sequences, around 17% seen once. The receptor source for this set is a human donor in good health. CDR3s include the opening cysteine and the closing phenylalanine or tryptophan. The D gene is left open where the match is weak. Size values are once, few and many counts, or a class for expanded clones, and some rows have none.

TRBJ2-3 | - | TRBV28 | few | CASSSQRGQDTQYF | TGTGCCAGCAGTTCACAACGGGGACAAGATACGCAGTATTTT
TRBJ1-1 | TRBD1 | TRBV19 | - | CASSITGENTEAFF | TGTGCCAGTAGTATAACAGGGGAGAACACTGAAGCTTTCTTT
TRBJ1-2 | - | TRBV4-1 | - | CASSQDGRESYGYTF | TGCGCCAGCAGCCAAGATGGGAGGGAATCATACGGCTACACCTTC
TRBJ2-5 | - | TRBV12-3/TRBV12-4 | - | CASSSHLAETQYF | TGTGCCAGCAGCTCCCATCTAGCGGAGACCCAGTACTTC
TRBJ2-2 | TRBD2 | TRBV18 | many | CASSAGLAGDTGELFF | TGTGCCAGCTCAGCCGGACTAGCGGGAGACACCGGGGAGCTGTTTTTT
TRBJ1-5 | - | TRBV20-1 | many | CSARDHRDLGQPQHF | TGCAGTGCTAGAGATCACAGGGATCTCGGTCAGCCCCAGCATTTT
TRBJ2-2 | - | TRBV19 | few | CASTSRLGPDTGELFF | TGTGCCAGTACCTCCCGTTTAGGGCCGGACACCGGGGAGCTGTTTTTT
TRBJ2-2 | - | TRBV15 | few | CATSRGEHPNTGELFF | TGTGCCACCAGCAGAGGGGAACACCCGAACACCGGGGAGCTGTTTTTT
TRBJ1-4 | - | TRBV6-6 | few | CASTSITVDEKLFF | TGTGCCAGCACCAGTATCACGGTGGATGAAAAACTGTTTTTT
TRBJ2-7 | TRBD1 | TRBV28 | few | CASSRDRNEQYF | TGTGCCAGCAGTCGGGACAGGAACGAGCAGTACTTC
TRBJ1-2 | - | TRBV7-9 | many | CASSLTGNTYGYTF | TGTGCCAGCAGCTTAACCGGTAACACCTATGGCTACACCTTC
TRBJ2-3 | - | TRBV20-1 | - | CSARNYGDTQYF | TGCAGTGCTAGGAACTACGGGGATACGCAGTATTTT
TRBJ2-6 | - | TRBV10-3 | - | CAISSTASGANVLTF | TGTGCCATCAGCTCGACAGCATCTGGGGCCAACGTCCTGACTTTC
TRBJ1-3 | TRBD1 | TRBV5-4 | few | CASSQTGTVGNTIYF | TGTGCCAGCAGCCAAACCGGGACAGTAGGAAACACCATATATTTT
TRBJ2-1 | - | TRBV28 | few | CASSFRDEQFF | TGTGCCAGCAGTTTTCGTGATGAGCAGTTCTTC
TRBJ1-5 | TRBD1 | TRBV5-1 | - | CASSIGQGDQPQHF | TGCGCCAGCAGCATAGGACAGGGCGATCAGCCCCAGCATTTT
TRBJ2-3 | - | TRBV7-8 | - | CASSSRGGEGDTQYF | TGTGCCAGCAGCTCACGTGGGGGCGAAGGAGATACGCAGTATTTT
TRBJ1-6 | - | TRBV28 | many | CASSFPTENSPLHF | TGTGCCAGCAGTTTCCCGACAGAAAATTCACCCCTCCACTTT
TRBJ1-4 | TRBD1 | TRBV6-5 | - | CASSSTGTGLSTTNEKLFF | TGTGCCAGCAGTTCCACGGGGACAGGTCTTTCTACAACTAATGAAAAACTGTTTTTT
TRBJ2-7 | - | TRBV12-5 | - | CASGIGLAYEQYF | TGTGCTAGTGGTATAGGACTGGCCTACGAGCAGTACTTC
TRBJ2-1 | - | TRBV11-1 | - | CASSSDPSSYNEQFF | TGTGCCAGCAGCTCCGACCCTAGCTCCTACAATGAGCAGTTCTTC
TRBJ1-2 | - | TRBV7-9 | - | CASSDRTDNNYGYTF | TGTGCCAGCAGCGACAGGACAGACAATAACTATGGCTACACCTTC
TRBJ1-4 | TRBD1 | TRBV12-3/TRBV12-4 | once | CASSGGTGGHPATNEKLFF | TGTGCCAGCAGTGGAGGGACAGGGGGGCACCCTGCAACTAATGAAAAACTGTTTTTT
TRBJ2-3 | - | TRBV3-1 | few | CASSQDGLVTDTQYF | TGTGCCAGCAGCCAAGATGGACTTGTCACAGATACGCAGTATTTT
TRBJ2-5 | - | TRBV6-2/TRBV6-3 | few | CASSFQRTKRGETQYF | TGTGCCAGCAGTTTCCAGCGGACTAAGCGAGGAGAGACCCAGTACTTC
TRBJ1-1 | TRBD1 | TRBV11-2 | few | CASSNRDRGRAEAFF | TGTGCCAGCAGCAACCGGGACAGGGGCCGGGCTGAAGCTTTCTTT
TRBJ2-1 | - | TRBV6-4 | - | CASSVLGLSGDEQFF | TGTGCCAGCAGTGTCTTGGGCCTATCAGGAGATGAGCAGTTCTTC
TRBJ2-2 | - | TRBV7-2 | - | CASSLGLGLTGELFF | TGTGCCAGCAGCTTGGGTTTAGGGTTAACCGGGGAGCTGTTTTTT
TRBJ2-7 | - | TRBV12-3/TRBV12-4 | - | CASSLYRPPSYEQYF | TGTGCCAGCAGTTTATATCGACCGCCCTCCTACGAGCAGTACTTC
TRBJ1-1 | - | TRBV6-5 | - | CATYKSPRAFF | TGTGCCACCTATAAGTCCCCGAGGGCTTTCTTT
TRBJ2-7 | - | TRBV6-1 | - | CATTGDASSYEQYF | TGTGCCACCACCGGCGACGCGTCCTCCTACGAGCAGTACTTC
TRBJ2-1 | TRBD2 | TRBV4-2 | many | CASSQDQTSGGAGNEQFF | TGTGCCAGCAGCCAAGATCAGACTAGCGGGGGGGCCGGGAATGAGCAGTTCTTC
TRBJ2-7 | TRBD1 | TRBV6-2/TRBV6-3 | many | CASSKDRDPHEQYF | TGTGCCAGCAGTAAGGACAGGGATCCCCACGAGCAGTACTTC
TRBJ2-1 | TRBD2 | TRBV15 | - | CATSRVPSGGSSYNEQFF | TGTGCCACCAGCAGAGTACCTAGCGGGGGGAGCTCCTACAATGAGCAGTTCTTC
TRBJ1-2 | - | TRBV4-1 | - | CASSQVNGNYGYTF | TGCGCCAGCAGCCAAGTCAACGGTAACTATGGCTACACCTTC
TRBJ2-7 | - | TRBV12-1 | many | CASSHPSPAAYEQYF | TGTGCCAGCAGCCACCCGTCCCCGGCGGCCTACGAGCAGTACTTC
TRBJ1-4 | - | TRBV20-1 | many | CSARPGTTNEKLFF | TGCAGTGCTAGACCCGGGACAACTAATGAAAAACTGTTTTTT
TRBJ1-3 | - | TRBV6-2/TRBV6-3 | many | CASTIHGRISGNTIYF | TGTGCCAGCACCATACATGGAAGAATTTCTGGAAACACCATATATTTT
TRBJ2-2 | - | TRBV6-2/TRBV6-3 | - | CASSNIGSGFNTGELFF | TGTGCCAGCAGCAATATAGGATCGGGCTTTAACACCGGGGAGCTGTTTTTT
TRBJ2-1 | TRBD1 | TRBV29-1 | many | CSVETGGSEQFF | TGCAGCGTGGAGACAGGGGGCAGTGAGCAGTTCTTC
TRBJ2-7 | TRBD1 | TRBV3-1 | many | CASSPPGQGPYEQYF | TGTGCCAGCAGCCCTCCGGGACAGGGACCCTACGAGCAGTACTTC
TRBJ2-1 | - | TRBV20-1 | many | CSARENGPLNNEQFF | TGCAGTGCTAGAGAGAACGGGCCTCTCAACAATGAGCAGTTCTTC